This T cell receptor (beta chain) stems from a study of T cells expressing NK-cell markers. This CDR3 is built from 17 residues. CDR1 SEHNR and CDR2 FQNEAQ come from the germline V gene (reference sequence). TCRdb processed the 5' RACE reads again and assigns one entry to each CDR3 protein, with no DNA. The sample includes under 200,000 distinct CDR3 sequences. This clonotype was obtained from a woman between 18 and 69 years old in good health. The chain carries TRBV7-9 and TRBJ2-3; TCRdb designates TRBD2, a call that cannot be tested without DNA. Sequenced sample: blood T cells: a sorted CD56 or NKG2C T cell subset, CD4+ or CD8+ T cells, or bulk PBMC T cells (not recorded which). CDR3 amino acids: CASSLMTASGGTDTQYF.